These 11 T cell receptor beta chains were sequenced from one sample in a study of T cells in Graves' hyperthyroidism and ophthalmopathy. The CDR3 regions of TCR beta were amplified from RNA transcripts. During a first-round RT-PCR of the TCR CDR3, the HTBI primer set was used. TCRdb passed the multiplex PCR reads through MiXCR, listing each CDR3 protein once. The sample records about 640,000 distinct CDR3 sequences, roughly 20% being singletons. Sequenced sample: blood. The receptors originated from a man aged 25 to 40 with Graves' ophthalmopathy.

In its sample, this clonotype was seen a few times. The V and J genes are TRBV24-1 and TRBJ2-7; TRBD2 matches at 9 bases. Trimming took 4 bases from V and 0 from J; bases not matched to a gene: 6. Per the germline V gene, CDR1 is KGHDR and CDR2 is SFDVKD. The CDR3 is 16 residues long. CDR3 nucleotides: TGTGCCACCAGTGACCATCTAGCGGGGAGCTCCTACGAGCAGTACTTC. This translates into CATSDHLAGSSYEQYF.

This sequence joins TRBV12-3 or TRBV12-4 and TRBJ2-1; D is possibly TRBD2 (5 bases). This CDR3 is 13 amino acids long. Trimming left V 7 bases short and J 4 bases short, with 11 bases between. CDR3 region: CASITDSYNEQFF. The CDR3 DNA sequence: TGTGCCAGCATCACGGACTCTTACAATGAGCAGTTCTTC.

This chain links TRBV11-2 with TRBJ1-2; D not resolved. V dropped 5 bases and J dropped 2 bases, with 15 bases sitting between them. Germline-derived CDR1 and CDR2 are SGHAT and FQNNGV. This CDR3 comprises 15 residues. The DNA of the CDR3 is TGTGCCAGCAGCCAAAGCTCCGGACGGAACTATGGCTACACCTTC. Translated: CASSQSSGRNYGYTF.

In this sample, this clonotype turned up once. The V call is TRBV20-1, the J call TRBJ1-1, with 8 bases that match TRBD1. This CDR3 is built from 14 residues. Germline V gene lookup returns CDR1 DFQATT and CDR2 SNEGSKA (reference sequence). Trimming removed 4 bases from V and 1 base from J; junction bases left unmatched: 5. CDR3 nucleotides: TGCAGTGCTAAACAGGGGGGCGCGAACACTGAAGCTTTCTTT. Protein: CSAKQGGANTEAFF.

This clonotype turned up a few times. The rearrangement uses TRBV10-3 and TRBJ1-5; 7 bases agree with TRBD1. The CDR3 sequence is 14 residues long. The germline CDR1 and CDR2 sequences are ENHRY and SYGVKD. The trim removed 4 bases at V and 3 bases at J, leaving 3 bases unmatched. The DNA for the CDR3 is TGTGCCATCAGTGCAGGGACAGACAATCAGCCCCAGCATTTT. This encodes CAISAGTDNQPQHF.

This rearrangement joins TRBV6-2 or TRBV6-3 to TRBJ2-7; D possibly corresponds to TRBD2 (5 bases). Deletions cut 10 bases from V and 0 bases from J, with 19 bases between. The CDR3 is made up of 15 amino acids. Germline V gives CDR1 MNHEY, CDR2 SVGEGT. CDR3 coding DNA: TGTGCCACGTCAAAGACCAGGAGGAGCTCCTACGAGCAGTACTTC. Translating it yields CATSKTRRSSYEQYF.

This clonotype was seen ten or more times. The chain is built from TRBV28 and TRBJ2-5; 12 nucleotides match TRBD1. V trimming: 6 bases; J trimming: 4 bases; junction bases outside the gene matches: 6. The length of the CDR3 is 15 residues. Germline-derived CDR1 and CDR2 are MDHEN and SYDVKM. The CDR3 here is CASRRGTGGLETQYF. The CDR3 DNA sequence: TGTGCCAGCAGGCGGGGGACAGGGGGCCTAGAGACCCAGTACTTC.

V usage is TRBV6-1 and J usage is TRBJ1-1; maybe TRBD1 (5 bases). Germline lookup yields CDR1 MNHNS and CDR2 SASEGT. The CDR3 covers 12 residues. V was shortened by 7 bases and J by 4 bases, with 10 bases between the two germline ends. The CDR3 protein is CASTQGGTEAFF. The CDR3 DNA follows: TGTGCCAGCACCCAGGGAGGCACTGAAGCTTTCTTT.

The sample holds a few counts of this clonotype. The rearrangement uses TRBV5-1 and TRBJ1-1; D is ambiguous. Looked up from germline, CDR1 is SGHRS and CDR2 is YFSETQ. The CDR3 sequence is 14 residues long. Trimming took 4 bases from V and 3 from J, leaving 13 bases between them. CDR3 residues: CASSNELVDTEAFF. In nucleotides, the CDR3 is TGCGCCAGCAGCAATGAACTGGTGGACACTGAAGCTTTCTTT.

This chain joins TRBV11-2 and TRBJ2-7; 9 bases agree with TRBD1. This CDR3 region has 14 residues. In germline, CDR1 is SGHAT, CDR2 FQNNGV. J gave up 3 bases and V 2 bases, and 2 bases lay outside the gene matches. CDR3 nucleotide sequence: TGTGCCAGCAGCTTAAAGGGACAGGGCTACGAGCAGTACTTC. Protein: CASSLKGQGYEQYF. The full variable domain, in which reference TRBV11-2 and TRBJ2-7 provide the parts outside the CDR3, is EAGVAQSPRYKIIEKRQSVAFWCNPISGHATLYWYQQILGQGPKLLIQFQNNGVVDDSQLPKDRFSAERLKGVDSTLKIQPAKLEDSAVYLCASSLKGQGYEQYFGPGTRLTVT.

There are many counts of this clonotype. Here the CDR3 reads CSARDLAGLTSYEQYF. The CDR3 DNA reads TGCAGTGCTAGAGATCTAGCGGGGTTAACCTCCTACGAGCAGTACTTC. This chain uses TRBV20-1 with TRBJ2-7, with 9 bases that match TRBD2. The CDR3 consists of 16 residues. With V trimmed by 0 bases and J by 0 bases, 6 bases remained unmatched. CDR1 DFQATT and CDR2 SNEGSKA come from the germline V gene (reference sequence).